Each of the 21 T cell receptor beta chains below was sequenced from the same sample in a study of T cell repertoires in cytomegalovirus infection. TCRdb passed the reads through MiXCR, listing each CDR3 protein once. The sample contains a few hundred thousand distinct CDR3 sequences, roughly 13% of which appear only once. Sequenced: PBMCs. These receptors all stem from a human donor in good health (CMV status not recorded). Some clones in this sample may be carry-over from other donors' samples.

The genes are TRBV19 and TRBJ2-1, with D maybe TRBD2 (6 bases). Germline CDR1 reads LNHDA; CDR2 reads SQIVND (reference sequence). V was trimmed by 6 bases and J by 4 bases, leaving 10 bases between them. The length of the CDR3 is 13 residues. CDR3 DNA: TGTGCCAGTAGAAGGACTACTTACAATGAGCAGTTCTTC. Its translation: CASRRTTYNEQFF.

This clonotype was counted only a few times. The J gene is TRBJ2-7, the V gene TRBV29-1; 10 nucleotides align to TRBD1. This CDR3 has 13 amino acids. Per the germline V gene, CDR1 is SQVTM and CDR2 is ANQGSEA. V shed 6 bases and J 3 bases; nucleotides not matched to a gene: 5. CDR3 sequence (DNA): TGCAGCGTGACGACAGGGGGCATCTACGAGCAGTACTTC. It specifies CSVTTGGIYEQYF.

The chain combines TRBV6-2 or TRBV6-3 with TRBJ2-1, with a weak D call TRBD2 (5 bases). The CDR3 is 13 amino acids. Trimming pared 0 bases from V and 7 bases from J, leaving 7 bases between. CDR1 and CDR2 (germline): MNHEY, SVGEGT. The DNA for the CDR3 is TGTGCCAGCAGTTACTCGACTAAAAATGAGCAGTTCTTC. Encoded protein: CASSYSTKNEQFF.

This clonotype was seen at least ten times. CDR3 coding DNA: TGTGCCAGCAGCTTAGTGGGGGGGGCCAAAAACATTCAGTACTTC. It translates to CASSLVGGAKNIQYF. This chain joins TRBV7-2 and TRBJ2-4; 7 bases are shared with TRBD2. CDR3 length equals 15 residues. The V and J ends lost 1 base and 1 base, in that order; junction bases with no gene match: 1. Germline CDR1 and CDR2: SGHTA and FQGNSA.

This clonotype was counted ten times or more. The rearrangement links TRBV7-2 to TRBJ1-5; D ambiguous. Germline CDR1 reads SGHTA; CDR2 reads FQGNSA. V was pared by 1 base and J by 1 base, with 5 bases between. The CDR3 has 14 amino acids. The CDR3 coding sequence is TGTGCCAGCAGCTTAGGCATGAGCAATCAGCCCCAGCATTTT. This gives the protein CASSLGMSNQPQHF.

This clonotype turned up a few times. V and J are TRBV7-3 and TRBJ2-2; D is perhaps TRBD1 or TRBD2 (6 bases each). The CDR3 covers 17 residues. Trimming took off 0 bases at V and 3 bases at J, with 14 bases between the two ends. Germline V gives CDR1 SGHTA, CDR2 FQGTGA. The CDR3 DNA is TGTGCCAGCAGCTTAACGTCCCTAGGGGGGCACACCGGGGAGCTGTTTTTT. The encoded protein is CASSLTSLGGHTGELFF.

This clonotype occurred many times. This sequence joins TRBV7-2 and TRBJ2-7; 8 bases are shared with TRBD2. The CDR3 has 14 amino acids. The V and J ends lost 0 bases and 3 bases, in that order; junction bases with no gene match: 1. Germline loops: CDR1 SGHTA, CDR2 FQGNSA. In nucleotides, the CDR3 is TGTGCCAGCAGCTTAGCGGGACTAGTCTACGAGCAGTACTTC. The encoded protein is CASSLAGLVYEQYF.

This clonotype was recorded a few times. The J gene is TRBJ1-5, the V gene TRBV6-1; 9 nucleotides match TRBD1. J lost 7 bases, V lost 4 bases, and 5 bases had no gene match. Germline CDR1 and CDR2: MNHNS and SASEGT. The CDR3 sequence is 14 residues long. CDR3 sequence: CASSAGQGSQPQHF. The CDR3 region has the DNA TGTGCCAGCAGTGCGGGACAGGGCAGCCAGCCCCAGCATTTT.

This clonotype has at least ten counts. Here the CDR3 reads CASTGTNLGTQYF. The DNA for the CDR3 is TGTGCCAGCACCGGGACAAATCTTGGGACCCAGTACTTC. The chain is built from TRBV2 and TRBJ2-5; tentative D call: TRBD1 (6 bases). V shed 7 bases and J shed 7 bases, with 16 bases lying between them. In germline, CDR1 is SNHLY, CDR2 FYNNEI. The CDR3 spans 13 residues.

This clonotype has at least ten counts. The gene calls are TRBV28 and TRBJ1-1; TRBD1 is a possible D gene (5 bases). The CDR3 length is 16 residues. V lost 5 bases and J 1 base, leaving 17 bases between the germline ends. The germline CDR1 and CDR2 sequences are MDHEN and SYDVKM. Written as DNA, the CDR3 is TGTGCCAGCAGTCGAACCGGGGGAGTAGGGAACACTGAAGCTTTCTTT. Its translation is CASSRTGGVGNTEAFF.

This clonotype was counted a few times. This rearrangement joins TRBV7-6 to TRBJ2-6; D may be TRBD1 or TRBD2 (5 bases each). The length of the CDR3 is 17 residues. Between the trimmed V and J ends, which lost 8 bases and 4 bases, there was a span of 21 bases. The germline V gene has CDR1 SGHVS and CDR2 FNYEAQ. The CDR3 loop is CASGVTGLSTGANVLTF. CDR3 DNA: TGTGCCAGCGGGGTAACAGGACTTAGTACCGGGGCCAACGTCCTGACTTTC.

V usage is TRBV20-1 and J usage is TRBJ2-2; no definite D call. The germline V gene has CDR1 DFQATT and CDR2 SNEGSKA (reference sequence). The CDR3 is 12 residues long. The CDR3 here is CSAVRGTGELFF. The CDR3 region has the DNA TGCAGCGCCGTAAGAGGCACCGGGGAGCTGTTTTTT.

The CDR3 sequence: CASSSLGQGYEQYF. CDR3 DNA: TGTGCCAGCAGTTCCTTGGGACAGGGCTACGAGCAGTACTTC. The rearrangement links TRBV6-5 to TRBJ2-7, with 9 bases fitting TRBD1. The V segment lost 4 bases and the J segment 3 bases; nucleotides outside the gene matches: 4. Germline assignment: CDR1 MNHEY and CDR2 SVGAGI. CDR3 length equals 14 residues.

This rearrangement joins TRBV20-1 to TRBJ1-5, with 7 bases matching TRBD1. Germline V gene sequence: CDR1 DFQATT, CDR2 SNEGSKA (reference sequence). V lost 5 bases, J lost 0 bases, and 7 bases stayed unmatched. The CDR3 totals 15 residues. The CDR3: CSAPDRPLSNQPQHF. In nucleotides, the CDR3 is TGCAGTGCTCCGGACAGGCCCCTTAGCAATCAGCCCCAGCATTTT.

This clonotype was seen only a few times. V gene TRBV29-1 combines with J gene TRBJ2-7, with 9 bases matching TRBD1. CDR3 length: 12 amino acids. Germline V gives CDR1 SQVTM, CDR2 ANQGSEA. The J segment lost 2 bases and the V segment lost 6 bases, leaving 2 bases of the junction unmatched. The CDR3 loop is CSVRDRAYEQYF. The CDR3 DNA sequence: TGCAGCGTCCGGGACAGGGCCTACGAGCAGTACTTC.

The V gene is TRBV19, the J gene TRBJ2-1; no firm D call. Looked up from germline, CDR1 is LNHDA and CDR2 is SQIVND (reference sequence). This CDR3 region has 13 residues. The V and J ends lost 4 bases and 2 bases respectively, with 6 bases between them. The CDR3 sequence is CASSNSTYNEQFF. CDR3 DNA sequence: TGTGCCAGTAGTAACAGCACCTACAATGAGCAGTTCTTC. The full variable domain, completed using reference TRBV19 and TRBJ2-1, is DGGITQSPKYLFRKEGQNVTLSCEQNLNHDAMYWYRQDPGQGLRLIYYSQIVNDFQKGDIAEGYSVSREKKESFPLTVTSAQKNPTAFYLCASSNSTYNEQFFGPGTRLTVL.

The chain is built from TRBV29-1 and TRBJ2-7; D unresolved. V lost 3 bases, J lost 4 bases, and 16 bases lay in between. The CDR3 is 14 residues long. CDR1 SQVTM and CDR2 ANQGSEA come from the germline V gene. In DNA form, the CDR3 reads TGCAGCGTTGATGCTGCAGGCAGGAGTTACGAGCAGTACTTC. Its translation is CSVDAAGRSYEQYF.

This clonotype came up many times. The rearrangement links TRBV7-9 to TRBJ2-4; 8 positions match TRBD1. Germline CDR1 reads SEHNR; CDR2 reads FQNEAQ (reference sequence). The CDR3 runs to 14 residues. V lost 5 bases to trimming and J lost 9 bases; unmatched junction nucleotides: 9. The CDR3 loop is CASSPTTGAGIQYF. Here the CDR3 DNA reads TGTGCCAGCAGCCCGACGACAGGGGCCGGCATTCAGTACTTC. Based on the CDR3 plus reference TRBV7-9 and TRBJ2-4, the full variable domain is DTGVSQNPRHKITKRGQNVTFRCDPISEHNRLYWYRQTLGQGPEFLTYFQNEAQLEKSRLLSDRFSAERPKGSFSTLEIQRTEQGDSAMYLCASSPTTGAGIQYFGAGTRLSVL.

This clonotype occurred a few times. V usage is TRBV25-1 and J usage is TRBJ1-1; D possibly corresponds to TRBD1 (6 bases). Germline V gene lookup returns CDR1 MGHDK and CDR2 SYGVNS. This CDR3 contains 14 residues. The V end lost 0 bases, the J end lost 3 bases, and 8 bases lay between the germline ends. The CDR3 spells CASSEYYRDTEAFF. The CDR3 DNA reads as TGTGCCAGCAGTGAATATTACAGGGACACTGAAGCTTTCTTT.

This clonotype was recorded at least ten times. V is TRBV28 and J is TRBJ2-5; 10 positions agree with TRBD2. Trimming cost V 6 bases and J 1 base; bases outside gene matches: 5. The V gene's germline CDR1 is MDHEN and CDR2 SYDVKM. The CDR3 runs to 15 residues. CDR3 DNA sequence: TGTGCCAGCAGCCCCAGCGGGAGGGTCCAAGAGACCCAGTACTTC. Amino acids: CASSPSGRVQETQYF.

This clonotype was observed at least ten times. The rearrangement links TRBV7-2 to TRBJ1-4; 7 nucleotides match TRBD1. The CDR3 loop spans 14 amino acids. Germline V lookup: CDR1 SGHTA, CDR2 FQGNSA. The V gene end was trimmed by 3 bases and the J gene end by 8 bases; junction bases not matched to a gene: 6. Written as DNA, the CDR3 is TGTGCCAGCAGCTTCAGACAGGGAGAGGAAAAACTGTTTTTT. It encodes CASSFRQGEEKLFF. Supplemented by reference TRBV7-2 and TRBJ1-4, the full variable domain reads GAGVSQSPSNKVTEKGKDVELRCDPISGHTALYWYRQSLGQGLEFLIYFQGNSAPDKSGLPSDRFSAERTGGSVSTLTIQRTQQEDSAVYLCASSFRQGEEKLFFGSGTQLSVL.